One T cell receptor (beta chain) is described in this entry. Its specificity is unknown. The sample comes from a study of OX40 agonist ivuxolimab in advanced cancers. Study summary: Patients were treated with intravenous ivuxolimab, dosed at 0.01 to 10 mg/kg and infused every 2 weeks. Males comprised 82.7% of the group, whose mean age was approximately 62 years (range roughly 23 to 80).

Sequencing used immunoSEQ multiplex PCR; TCRdb keeps in-frame clones, though not all of them. Among 100,000 or so clones listed, more than 85% were seen once. Overall study findings and caveats: At doses 0.1 to 3.0 mg/kg, CD4+ and CD8+ clones expanded. Mean expanded clone counts were higher in CD8+ than CD4+ T cells.

The CDR3 runs to 14 residues. V lost 3 bases to trimming and J lost 6 bases, with 15 bases between them. Germline lookup yields CDR1 MNHEY and CDR2 SMNVEV (reference sequence). The chain employs TRBV27 and TRBJ2-7, with no clear D. This specimen consisted of CD4+ or CD8+ T cells sorted from blood, obtained in a trial of the OX40 agonist ivuxolimab. The source of this sequence is an adult with an advanced solid tumor such as melanoma, head and neck, liver or kidney cancer. CDR3 sequence reads: CASSLGQSSPEQYF. CDR3 bases: TGTGCCAGCAGTTTGGGCCAGTCTTCACCCGAGCAGTACTTC.